The following is a TCR beta chain sequence with its context. The junction shows a germline mismatch at one end, possibly a read error. CDR3 length: 13 residues. The germline gives CDR1 SEHNR, CDR2 FQNEAQ (reference sequence). The data originate from a study of CD8+CD57+ T cells in acquired aplastic anemia. Study details: Mean DNA quantity obtained from sorted CD4+ and CD8+ cells was 2.5 to 4 ug.

Genomic DNA provided the template from which TCR beta VDJ and CDR3 profiles were obtained. TCRdb independently ran MiXCR on the reads; one entry per CDR3 protein. The sample shows a few hundred thousand distinct CDR3 sequences, roughly 82% of them seen only once. Previously, flow cytometry had revealed CD8+CD57+ cell expansion in the patients chosen for sequencing. Sequencing input: sorted CD4+, CD8+, or CD8+CD57+ T cells (not recorded which) from PBMCs. The sequence was obtained from a human donor with aplastic anemia. The gene calls are TRBV7-9 and TRBJ2-1, with D possibly being TRBD1 or TRBD2 (5 bases each). The CDR3 DNA follows: TGTGCCAGAAGGGGTGCGAGGGACCATGAGCAGTTCTGG. It specifies CARRGARDHEQFW.